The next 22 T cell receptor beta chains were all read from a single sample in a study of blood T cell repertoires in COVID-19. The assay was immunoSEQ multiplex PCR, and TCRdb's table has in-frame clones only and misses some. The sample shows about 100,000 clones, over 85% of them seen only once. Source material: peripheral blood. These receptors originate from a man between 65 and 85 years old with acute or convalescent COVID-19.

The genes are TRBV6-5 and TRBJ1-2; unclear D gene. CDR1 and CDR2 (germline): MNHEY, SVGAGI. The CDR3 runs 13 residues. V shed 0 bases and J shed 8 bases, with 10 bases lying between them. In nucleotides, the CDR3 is TGTGCCAGCAGTTACTCCCCCATCCGGGGCTACACCTTC. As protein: CASSYSPIRGYTF.

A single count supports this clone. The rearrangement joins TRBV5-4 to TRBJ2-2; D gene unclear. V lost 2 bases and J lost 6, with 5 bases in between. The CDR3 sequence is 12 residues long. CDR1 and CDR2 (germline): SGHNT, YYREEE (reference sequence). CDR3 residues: CASSFGAGELFF. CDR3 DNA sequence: TGTGCCAGCAGCTTTGGAGCCGGGGAGCTGTTTTTT.

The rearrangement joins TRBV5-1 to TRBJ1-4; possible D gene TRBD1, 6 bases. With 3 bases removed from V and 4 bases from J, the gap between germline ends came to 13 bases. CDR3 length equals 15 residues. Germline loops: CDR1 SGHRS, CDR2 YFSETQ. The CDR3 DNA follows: TGCGCCAGCAGCTCCATGGGGGCTATTAATGAAAAACTGTTTTTT. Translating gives CASSSMGAINEKLFF.

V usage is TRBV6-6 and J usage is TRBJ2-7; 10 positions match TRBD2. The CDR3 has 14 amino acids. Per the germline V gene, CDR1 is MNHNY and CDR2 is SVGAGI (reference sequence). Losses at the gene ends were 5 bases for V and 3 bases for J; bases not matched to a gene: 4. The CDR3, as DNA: TGTGCCAGCAGTCCGAGGACTAGCGGCTACGAGCAGTACTTC. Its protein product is CASSPRTSGYEQYF.

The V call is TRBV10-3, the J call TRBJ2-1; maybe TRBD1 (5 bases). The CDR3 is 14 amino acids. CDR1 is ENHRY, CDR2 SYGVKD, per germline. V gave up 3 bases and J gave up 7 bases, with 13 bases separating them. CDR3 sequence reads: CAISDPDSLNEQFF. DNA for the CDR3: TGTGCCATCAGTGACCCCGACAGTTTGAATGAGCAGTTCTTC.

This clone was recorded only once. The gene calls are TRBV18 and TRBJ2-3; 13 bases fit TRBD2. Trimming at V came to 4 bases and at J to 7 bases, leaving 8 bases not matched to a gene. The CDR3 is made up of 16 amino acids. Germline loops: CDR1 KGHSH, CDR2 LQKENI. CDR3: CASSLRLAGGTNTQYF. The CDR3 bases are TGTGCCAGCTCACTCCGACTAGCGGGGGGAACGAATACGCAGTATTTT.

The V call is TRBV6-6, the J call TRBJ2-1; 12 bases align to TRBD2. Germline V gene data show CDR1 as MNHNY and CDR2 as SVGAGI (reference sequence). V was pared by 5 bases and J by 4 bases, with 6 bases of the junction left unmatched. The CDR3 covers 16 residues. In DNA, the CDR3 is TGTGCCAGCAGTGCGCTAACTAGCGGGGGGTACAATGAGCAGTTCTTC. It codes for CASSALTSGGYNEQFF.

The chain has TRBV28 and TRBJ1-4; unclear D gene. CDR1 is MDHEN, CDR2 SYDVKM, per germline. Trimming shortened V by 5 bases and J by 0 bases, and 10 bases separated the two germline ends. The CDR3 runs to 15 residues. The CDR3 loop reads CASSPAGATNEKLFF. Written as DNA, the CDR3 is TGTGCCAGCAGTCCCGCCGGTGCAACTAATGAAAAACTGTTTTTT.

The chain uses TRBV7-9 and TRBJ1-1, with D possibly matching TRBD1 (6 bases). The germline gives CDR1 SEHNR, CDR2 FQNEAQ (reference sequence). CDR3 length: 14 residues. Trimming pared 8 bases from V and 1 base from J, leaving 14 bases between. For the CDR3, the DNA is TGTGCCAGCTTAAAGAGACAGGAGAACACTGAAGCTTTCTTT. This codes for CASLKRQENTEAFF.

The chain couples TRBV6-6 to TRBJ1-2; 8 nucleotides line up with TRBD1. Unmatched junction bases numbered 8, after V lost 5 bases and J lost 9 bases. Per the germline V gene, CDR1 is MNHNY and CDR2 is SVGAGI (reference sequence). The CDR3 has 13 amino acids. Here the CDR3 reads CASSRQGTESYTF. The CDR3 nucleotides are TGTGCCAGCAGTAGACAGGGGACTGAGAGCTACACCTTC.

The CDR3 loop reads CASRSRADEQYF. The CDR3 DNA reads TGTGCCAGCCGGAGCAGGGCGGACGAGCAGTACTTC. V and J are TRBV6-5 and TRBJ2-7; D is perhaps TRBD1 (5 bases). Trimming took off 8 bases at V and 5 bases at J, with 13 bases between the two ends. The germline V gene encodes CDR1 MNHEY and CDR2 SVGAGI. This CDR3 comprises 12 residues.

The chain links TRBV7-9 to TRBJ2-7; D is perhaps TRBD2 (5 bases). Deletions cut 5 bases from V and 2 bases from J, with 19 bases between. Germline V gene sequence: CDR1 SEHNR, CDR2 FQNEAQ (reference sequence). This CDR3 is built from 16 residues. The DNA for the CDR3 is TGTGCCAGCAGCCCATTTGAGGGCAGAAACCCCTACGAGCAGTACTTC. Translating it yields CASSPFEGRNPYEQYF.

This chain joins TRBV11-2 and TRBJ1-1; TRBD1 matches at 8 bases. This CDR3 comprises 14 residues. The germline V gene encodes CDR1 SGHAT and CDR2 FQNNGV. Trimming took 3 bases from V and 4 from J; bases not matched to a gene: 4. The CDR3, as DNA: TGTGCCAGCAGCTTCAGGGGGCGCGGCACTGAAGCTTTCTTT. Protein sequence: CASSFRGRGTEAFF.

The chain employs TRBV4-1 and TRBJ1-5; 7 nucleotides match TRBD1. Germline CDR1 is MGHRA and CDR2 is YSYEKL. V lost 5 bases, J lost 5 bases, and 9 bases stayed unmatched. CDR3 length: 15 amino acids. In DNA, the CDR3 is TGCGCCAGCAGCAGGGGCAGGGGGGCAGATCAGCCCCAGCATTTT. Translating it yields CASSRGRGADQPQHF.

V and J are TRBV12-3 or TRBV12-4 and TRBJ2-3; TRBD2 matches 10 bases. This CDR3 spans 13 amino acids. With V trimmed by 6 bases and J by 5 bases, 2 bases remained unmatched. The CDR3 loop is CASRIAGGDTQYF. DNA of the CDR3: TGTGCCAGCAGGATAGCGGGAGGAGATACGCAGTATTTT.

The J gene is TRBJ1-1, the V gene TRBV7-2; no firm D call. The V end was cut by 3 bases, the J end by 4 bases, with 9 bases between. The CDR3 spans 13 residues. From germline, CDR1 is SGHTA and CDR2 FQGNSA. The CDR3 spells CASSFGESTEAFF. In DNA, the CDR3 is TGTGCCAGCAGCTTCGGGGAGTCCACTGAAGCTTTCTTT.

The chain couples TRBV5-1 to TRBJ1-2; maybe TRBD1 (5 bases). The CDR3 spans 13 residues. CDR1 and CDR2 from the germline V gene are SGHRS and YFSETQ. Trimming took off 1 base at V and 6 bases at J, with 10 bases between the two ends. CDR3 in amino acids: CASSLRQSDGYTF. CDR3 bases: TGCGCCAGCAGCTTGAGACAGAGTGATGGCTACACCTTC.

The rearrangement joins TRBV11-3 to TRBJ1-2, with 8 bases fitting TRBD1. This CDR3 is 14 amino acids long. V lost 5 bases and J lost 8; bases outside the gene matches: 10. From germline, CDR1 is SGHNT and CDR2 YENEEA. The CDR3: CASSPRTGWGGYTF. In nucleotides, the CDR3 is TGTGCCAGCAGCCCGCGGACAGGGTGGGGAGGCTACACCTTC.

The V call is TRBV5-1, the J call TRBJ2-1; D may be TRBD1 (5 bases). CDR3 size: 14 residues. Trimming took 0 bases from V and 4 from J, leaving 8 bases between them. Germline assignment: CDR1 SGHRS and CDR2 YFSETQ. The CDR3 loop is CASSLGQSYNEQFF. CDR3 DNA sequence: TGCGCCAGCAGCTTGGGACAGAGTTACAATGAGCAGTTCTTC.

This CDR3 is CASRSGTGGGPAIYF. The CDR3, as DNA: TGTGCCAGCAGATCAGGGACAGGGGGAGGTCCAGCCATATATTTT. This chain links TRBV2 with TRBJ1-3, with 11 bases identical to TRBD1. Trimming cost V 6 bases and J 11 bases; bases outside gene matches: 12. Per germline, CDR1 SNHLY and CDR2 FYNNEI. The CDR3 covers 15 residues.

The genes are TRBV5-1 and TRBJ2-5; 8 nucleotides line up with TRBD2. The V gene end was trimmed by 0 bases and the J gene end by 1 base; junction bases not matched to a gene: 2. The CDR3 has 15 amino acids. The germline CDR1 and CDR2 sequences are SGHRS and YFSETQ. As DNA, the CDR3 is TGCGCCAGCAGCTTGGCCGGGGGGGCCCAAGAGACCCAGTACTTC. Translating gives CASSLAGGAQETQYF. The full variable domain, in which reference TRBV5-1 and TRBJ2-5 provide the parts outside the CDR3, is KAGVTQTPRYLIKTRGQQVTLSCSPISGHRSVSWYQQTPGQGLQFLFEYFSETQRNKGNFPGRFSGRQFSNSRSEMNVSTLELGDSALYLCASSLAGGAQETQYFGPGTRLLVL.

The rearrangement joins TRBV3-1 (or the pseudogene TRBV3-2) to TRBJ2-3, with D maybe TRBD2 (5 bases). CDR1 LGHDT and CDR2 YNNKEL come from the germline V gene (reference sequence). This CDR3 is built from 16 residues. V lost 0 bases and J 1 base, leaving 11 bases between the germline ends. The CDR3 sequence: CASSQESRARTDTQYF. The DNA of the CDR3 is TGTGCCAGCAGCCAAGAGTCGAGGGCTCGCACAGATACGCAGTATTTT.